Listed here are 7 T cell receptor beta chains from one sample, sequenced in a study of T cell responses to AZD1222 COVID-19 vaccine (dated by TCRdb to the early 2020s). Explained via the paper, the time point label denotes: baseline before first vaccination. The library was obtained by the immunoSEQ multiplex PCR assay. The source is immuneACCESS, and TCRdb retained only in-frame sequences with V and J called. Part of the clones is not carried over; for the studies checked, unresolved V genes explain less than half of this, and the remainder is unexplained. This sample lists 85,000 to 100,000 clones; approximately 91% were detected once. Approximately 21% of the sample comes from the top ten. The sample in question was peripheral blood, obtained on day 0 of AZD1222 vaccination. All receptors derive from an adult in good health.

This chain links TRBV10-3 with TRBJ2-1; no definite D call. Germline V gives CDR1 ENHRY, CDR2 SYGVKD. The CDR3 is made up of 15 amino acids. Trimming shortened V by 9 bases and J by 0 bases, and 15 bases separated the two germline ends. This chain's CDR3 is CAIRARVSSYNEQFF. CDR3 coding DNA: TGTGCCATTCGAGCCCGTGTCAGCTCCTACAATGAGCAGTTCTTC.

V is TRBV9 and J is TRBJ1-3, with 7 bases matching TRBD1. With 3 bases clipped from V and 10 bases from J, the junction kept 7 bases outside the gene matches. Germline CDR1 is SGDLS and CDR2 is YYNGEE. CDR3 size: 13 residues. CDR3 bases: TGTGCCAGCAGCGGACAGGGTTCCGATACCATATATTTT. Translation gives CASSGQGSDTIYF.

The CDR3 nucleotides are TGTGCCACCAGCAGAGATCAGGGAAGAGGCCAGCCCCAGCATTTT. Protein product: CATSRDQGRGQPQHF. The genes are TRBV15 and TRBJ1-5; D perhaps matches TRBD1 (5 bases). V was shortened by 0 bases and J by 7 bases, with 13 bases between the two germline ends. This CDR3 has 15 amino acids. The germline CDR1 and CDR2 sequences are LNHNV and YYDKDF (reference sequence).

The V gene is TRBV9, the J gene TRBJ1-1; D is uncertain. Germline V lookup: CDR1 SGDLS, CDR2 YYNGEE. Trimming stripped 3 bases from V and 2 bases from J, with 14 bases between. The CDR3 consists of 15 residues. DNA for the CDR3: TGTGCCAGCAGCGCTTGGGCAGCGGCTAACACTGAAGCTTTCTTT. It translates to CASSAWAAANTEAFF.

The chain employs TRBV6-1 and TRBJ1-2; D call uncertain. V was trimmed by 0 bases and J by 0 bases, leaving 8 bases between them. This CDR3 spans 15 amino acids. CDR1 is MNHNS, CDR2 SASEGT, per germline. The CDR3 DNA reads TGTGCCAGCAGTGAAGCGTCGGTAGCTAACTATGGCTACACCTTC. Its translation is CASSEASVANYGYTF.

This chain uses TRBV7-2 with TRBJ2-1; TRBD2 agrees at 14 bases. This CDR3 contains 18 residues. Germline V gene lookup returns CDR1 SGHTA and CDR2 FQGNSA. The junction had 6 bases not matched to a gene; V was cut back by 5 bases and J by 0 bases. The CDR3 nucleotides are TGTGCCAGCAGCCGGACTAGCGGGGGGATGAGCTCCTACAATGAGCAGTTCTTC. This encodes CASSRTSGGMSSYNEQFF.

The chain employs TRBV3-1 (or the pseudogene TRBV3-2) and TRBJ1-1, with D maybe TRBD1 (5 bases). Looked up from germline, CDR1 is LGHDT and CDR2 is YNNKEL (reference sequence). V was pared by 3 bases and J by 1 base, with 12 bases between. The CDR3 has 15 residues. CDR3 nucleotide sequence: TGTGCCAGCAGCCAGGGTCGCGGGGCGAACACTGAAGCTTTCTTT. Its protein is CASSQGRGANTEAFF.